The 20 T cell receptor beta chains below were found in one sample sequenced in a study of T cells in Graves' hyperthyroidism and ophthalmopathy. TCR beta CDR3 regions were amplified from RNA. An initial round of RT-PCR targeting the TCR CDR3 relied on the HTBI primer set. TCRdb re-analysed the multiplex PCR reads in MiXCR, keeping a single row per CDR3 protein. Of 600,000 to 650,000 distinct CDR3 sequences in the sample, less than 25% were seen once. Sequencing used blood. These receptors all come from a man between 25 and 39 years old with Graves' ophthalmopathy.

The chain carries TRBV19 and TRBJ1-5; a weak D match, TRBD1 (5 bases). This CDR3 is built from 15 residues. Trimming pared 3 bases from V and 0 bases from J, leaving 9 bases between. CDR1 LNHDA and CDR2 SQIVND come from the germline V gene (reference sequence). This CDR3 reads CASSMTAYSNQPQHF. The DNA for the CDR3 is TGTGCCAGTAGTATGACAGCCTATAGCAATCAGCCCCAGCATTTT. Drawing the rest from reference TRBV19 and TRBJ1-5, the complete variable domain is DGGITQSPKYLFRKEGQNVTLSCEQNLNHDAMYWYRQDPGQGLRLIYYSQIVNDFQKGDIAEGYSVSREKKESFPLTVTSAQKNPTAFYLCASSMTAYSNQPQHFGDGTRLSIL.

This rearrangement joins TRBV4-1 to TRBJ1-2; 8 positions match TRBD1. Looked up from germline, CDR1 is MGHRA and CDR2 is YSYEKL. V shed 1 base and J 6 bases; nucleotides not matched to a gene: 7. The CDR3 spans 15 residues. The CDR3 reads CASSQVLVTGDGYTF. The CDR3 DNA follows: TGCGCCAGCAGCCAAGTTCTTGTGACAGGGGATGGCTACACCTTC.

This chain joins TRBV6-2 or TRBV6-3 and TRBJ2-3; TRBD1 matches at 10 bases. Losses at the gene ends were 8 bases for V and 3 bases for J; bases not matched to a gene: 2. This CDR3 region has 13 residues. Germline V CDR1 and CDR2: MNHEY, SVGEGT. CDR3 sequence (DNA): TGTGCCAGCGGACAGGGGGGTACAGATACGCAGTATTTT. This translates into CASGQGGTDTQYF.

This clonotype appeared a few times. The rearrangement uses TRBV5-1 and TRBJ2-3, with a tentative D call TRBD2 (6 bases). V lost 0 bases, J lost 2 bases, and 10 bases lay in between. The CDR3 has 15 residues. Germline loops: CDR1 SGHRS, CDR2 YFSETQ. CDR3 residues: CASSLAGDFTDTQYF. The CDR3 DNA sequence: TGCGCCAGCAGCTTGGCGGGGGATTTCACAGATACGCAGTATTTT.

This clonotype was detected ten times or more. This chain's CDR3 is CASSLAPGQGVNEQYF. CDR3 DNA sequence: TGTGCCAGCAGCTTAGCGCCGGGACAGGGGGTAAACGAGCAGTACTTC. V is TRBV7-9 and J is TRBJ2-7; 11 nucleotides match TRBD1. Losses at the gene ends were 0 bases for V and 5 bases for J; bases not matched to a gene: 6. CDR1 and CDR2 (germline): SEHNR, FQNEAQ (reference sequence). The CDR3 spans 16 residues.

This rearrangement joins TRBV29-1 to TRBJ2-5; 12 bases agree with TRBD2. The CDR3 runs to 14 residues. The J segment lost 5 bases and the V segment lost 7 bases, leaving 8 bases of the junction unmatched. In germline, CDR1 is SQVTM, CDR2 ANQGSEA. The CDR3 DNA follows: TGCAGCGCGACTAGCGGGAGCGGGGAGGAGACCCAGTACTTC. Its protein is CSATSGSGEETQYF.

The rearrangement uses TRBV2 and TRBJ2-1, with D tentatively TRBD1 (5 bases). This CDR3 contains 16 residues. Germline assignment: CDR1 SNHLY and CDR2 FYNNEI. V gave up 5 bases and J gave up 0 bases, with 14 bases separating them. CDR3 sequence: CASSLGVTASYNEQFF. The CDR3 DNA sequence: TGTGCCAGCAGTTTAGGAGTGACAGCCTCCTACAATGAGCAGTTCTTC.

This sequence joins TRBV29-1 and TRBJ2-5, with TRBD1 as a possible D gene (5 bases). The CDR3 is 14 residues long. With 6 bases removed from V and 1 base from J, the gap between germline ends came to 15 bases. Germline CDR1 reads SQVTM; CDR2 reads ANQGSEA. CDR3 protein: CSVQQRQFQETQYF. As DNA, the CDR3 is TGCAGCGTCCAACAACGACAGTTCCAAGAGACCCAGTACTTC.

This clonotype appeared many times. The V call is TRBV11-2, the J call TRBJ1-1; 10 positions match TRBD1. Per germline, CDR1 SGHAT and CDR2 FQNNGV. CDR3 length: 16 residues. V lost 4 bases to trimming and J lost 3 bases; unmatched junction nucleotides: 8. The DNA for the CDR3 is TGTGCCAGCAGCTCAAGGGACAGGGGTAGTGACACTGAAGCTTTCTTT. This gives the protein CASSSRDRGSDTEAFF.

V usage is TRBV2 and J usage is TRBJ2-7; TRBD2 matches 12 bases. The CDR3 loop spans 15 amino acids. The germline CDR1 and CDR2 sequences are SNHLY and FYNNEI. The trim removed 3 bases at V and 6 bases at J, leaving 6 bases unmatched. CDR3: CASSEMTSGSGEQYF. DNA of the CDR3: TGTGCCAGCAGTGAGATGACTAGCGGGAGCGGCGAGCAGTACTTC.

In DNA, the CDR3 is TGTGCCAGCAGCGCACAGGGTGAGTACGAGCAGTACTTC. Amino acid sequence: CASSAQGEYEQYF. The chain recombines TRBV2 with TRBJ2-7, with a possible D match to TRBD1 (6 bases). Trimming cost V 6 bases and J 4 bases, with 13 bases left between them. This CDR3 comprises 13 residues. CDR1 and CDR2 (germline): SNHLY, FYNNEI.

This clonotype was seen a handful of times. The CDR3 DNA reads as TGTGCCAGCAGCCAACTGGGGGGCGTAGGTCAGCCCCAGCATTTT. The encoded protein is CASSQLGGVGQPQHF. The V call is TRBV7-2, the J call TRBJ1-5; perhaps TRBD1 as D (6 bases). V was shortened by 5 bases and J by 6 bases, with 17 bases between the two germline ends. The germline CDR1 and CDR2 sequences are SGHTA and FQGNSA. This CDR3 comprises 15 residues.

In its sample, this clonotype was seen a few times. Germline and junction disagree at one end, which may indicate a read error. The V and J genes are TRBV5-1 and TRBJ2-7; D gene ambiguous. This CDR3 comprises 14 residues. Germline V gene sequence: CDR1 SGHRS, CDR2 YFSETQ. The chain's CDR3 is CASSYKRSLYEQYF. The CDR3, as DNA: TGTGCCAGCAGCTATAAGCGATCCCTTTACGAGCAGTACTTC.

About this clonotype itself: Its ends do not fully match the called genes, so a read error is possible. This rearrangement joins TRBV20-1 to TRBJ1-5; D is undetermined. This CDR3 is built from 12 residues. Per the germline V gene, CDR1 is DFQATT and CDR2 is SNEGSKA (reference sequence). CDR3 sequence: CSARDPGQPHHF. Here the CDR3 DNA reads TGCAGTGCTAGAGACCCGGGTCAGCCCCATCATTTT.

This clonotype appeared a few times. The V gene is TRBV20-1, the J gene TRBJ2-3, with 14 bases that match TRBD2. The junction had 8 bases not matched to a gene; V was cut back by 4 bases and J by 5 bases. The CDR3 is 16 residues long. The germline CDR1 and CDR2 sequences are DFQATT and SNEGSKA (reference sequence). The CDR3, as DNA: TGCAGTGCTAATCCCGGGACTAGCGGGAGAAGAGATACGCAGTATTTT. This sequence encodes CSANPGTSGRRDTQYF.

The rearrangement links TRBV10-3 to TRBJ2-7, with a tentative D call TRBD2 (5 bases). Looked up from germline, CDR1 is ENHRY and CDR2 is SYGVKD. The CDR3 extends over 11 amino acids. The germline V and J ends were trimmed by 6 bases and 5 bases, with 8 bases remaining between them. CDR3 residues: CAISAGDEQYF. CDR3 coding DNA: TGTGCCATCAGCGCCGGGGACGAGCAGTACTTC.

This clonotype was picked up many times. The V and J genes are TRBV7-3 and TRBJ2-1; 7 bases are shared with TRBD2. Unmatched junction bases numbered 7, after V lost 1 base and J lost 1 base. CDR1 and CDR2 from the germline V gene are SGHTA and FQGTGA. The CDR3 runs 17 residues. The CDR3 region has the DNA TGTGCCAGCAGCTTAAGCGGGGGAAGGCCTTCCTACAATGAGCAGTTCTTC. Translated, it gives CASSLSGGRPSYNEQFF.

The V gene is TRBV19, the J gene TRBJ2-2, with D perhaps TRBD1 (6 bases). The CDR3 runs 17 residues. Trimming removed 1 base from V and 5 bases from J, with 17 bases in between. Germline values: CDR1 LNHDA, CDR2 SQIVND (reference sequence). The chain's CDR3 is CASSIGPITGLTGELFF. The CDR3 bases are TGTGCCAGTAGTATAGGCCCAATCACAGGGTTGACCGGGGAGCTGTTTTTT.

Ten or more counts support this clonotype. The chain employs TRBV28 and TRBJ2-3; TRBD2 might be the D (6 bases). Per the germline V gene, CDR1 is MDHEN and CDR2 is SYDVKM. The ends were cut back, 4 bases at V and 3 bases at J, with 11 bases in the middle. The CDR3 is 14 amino acids. As DNA, the CDR3 is TGTGCCAGCAGTTCCCGACTAGTGACAGATACGCAGTATTTT. Translation: CASSSRLVTDTQYF.

This clonotype has more than one count but fewer than ten. The gene calls are TRBV28 and TRBJ1-2; D might be TRBD1 (5 bases). The V end lost 4 bases, the J end lost 2 bases, and 11 bases lay between the germline ends. Germline V CDR1 and CDR2: MDHEN, SYDVKM. The CDR3 runs 14 residues. The CDR3 region is CASSWEGPNYGYTF. In DNA form, the CDR3 reads TGTGCCAGCAGTTGGGAGGGACCGAACTATGGCTACACCTTC.